Each of the 9 T cell receptor beta chains below was sequenced from the same sample in a study of cytomegalovirus exposure and HLA in healthy donors. Profiled with immunoSEQ multiplex PCR; TCRdb holds only in-frame clones, not every one. The repertoire consists of fewer than 200,000 clones, with roughly nine tenths occurring once and the leading ten covering around 5%. The sequenced sample was PBMCs. The origin of the receptors is a woman aged 25 to 45 in good health and CMV-seronegative.

The rearrangement joins TRBV19 to TRBJ1-4; D is unclear. Trimming removed 4 bases from V and 5 bases from J, with 5 bases in between. The germline CDR1 and CDR2 sequences are LNHDA and SQIVND (reference sequence). The length of the CDR3 is 12 residues. CDR3 residues: CASSRMNEKLFF. The CDR3 DNA reads TGTGCCAGTAGTAGGATGAATGAAAAACTGTTTTTT.

The chain recombines TRBV6-5 with TRBJ2-7; 7 positions agree with TRBD1. Germline loops: CDR1 MNHEY, CDR2 SVGAGI. The CDR3 spans 14 residues. V shed 7 bases, J shed 0 bases, and the junction held 6 bases outside the gene matches. CDR3 nucleotide sequence: TGTGCCAGCACTCAGACAGGGAGCTCCTACGAGCAGTACTTC. Translation gives CASTQTGSSYEQYF.

The sample holds one count of this clone. J is TRBJ1-4 and V is TRBV4-2; 7 nucleotides match TRBD1. Unmatched junction bases numbered 6, after V lost 3 bases and J lost 5 bases. This CDR3 is built from 15 residues. Per germline, CDR1 LGHNA and CDR2 YNFKEQ. The CDR3 sequence: CASSHLDRQNEKLFF. The CDR3 nucleotides read TGTGCCAGCAGCCACCTGGACAGGCAGAATGAAAAACTGTTTTTT.

This chain connects TRBV30 to TRBJ1-3; D is undetermined. Germline V gene data show CDR1 as GTSNPN and CDR2 as SVGIG (reference sequence). This CDR3 is 15 amino acids long. V gave up 2 bases and J gave up 3 bases, with 14 bases separating them. CDR3 bases: TGTGCCTGGAGTTCCGACATCAGAGGTGGAAACACCATATATTTT. Protein sequence: CAWSSDIRGGNTIYF.

This rearrangement joins TRBV6-6 to TRBJ2-3; D is perhaps TRBD2 (5 bases). The CDR3 is made up of 14 amino acids. The germline gives CDR1 MNHNY, CDR2 SVGAGI (reference sequence). Trimming took 7 bases from V and 5 from J, leaving 16 bases between them. In DNA, the CDR3 is TGTGCCAGCACCAAGCGGACGCCGGGAGATACGCAGTATTTT. This encodes CASTKRTPGDTQYF.

The V gene is TRBV9, the J gene TRBJ2-1; TRBD2 agrees at 9 bases. V lost 0 bases and J lost 8; bases outside the gene matches: 6. The CDR3 contains 15 residues. CDR1 is SGDLS, CDR2 YYNGEE, per germline. CDR3 nucleotides: TGTGCCAGCAGCGTAGTATTAGCGGGAGTGGATGAGCAGTTCTTC. Encoded protein: CASSVVLAGVDEQFF.

This chain connects TRBV5-1 to TRBJ1-2; D remains ambiguous. The V and J ends lost 0 bases and 4 bases respectively, with 7 bases between them. This CDR3 region has 13 residues. Germline loops: CDR1 SGHRS, CDR2 YFSETQ. CDR3 amino acids: CASSLDTVYGYTF. CDR3 nucleotide sequence: TGCGCCAGCAGCTTGGATACAGTCTATGGCTACACCTTC. The full variable domain, with the rest looked up from reference TRBV5-1 and TRBJ1-2, is KAGVTQTPRYLIKTRGQQVTLSCSPISGHRSVSWYQQTPGQGLQFLFEYFSETQRNKGNFPGRFSGRQFSNSRSEMNVSTLELGDSALYLCASSLDTVYGYTFGSGTRLTVV.

CDR3 amino acids: CASSYSSTGTLYEQYF. Written as DNA, the CDR3 is TGTGCCAGCAGTTACTCCAGCACCGGGACTCTCTACGAGCAGTACTTC. The V gene is TRBV6-5, the J gene TRBJ2-7, with D perhaps matching TRBD2 (6 bases). Trimming left V 0 bases short and J 3 bases short, with 15 bases between. Germline assignment: CDR1 MNHEY and CDR2 SVGAGI. The CDR3 has 16 residues.

This clone showed up just a few times. The gene calls are TRBV10-3 and TRBJ2-1, with D possibly called TRBD1 or TRBD2 (6 bases each). The CDR3 runs 15 residues. Germline V CDR1 and CDR2: ENHRY, SYGVKD. Trimming left V 6 bases short and J 3 bases short, with 15 bases between. CDR3 DNA: TGTGCCATCAGCGGGGGCAGGGAGGACTACAATGAGCAGTTCTTC. Protein sequence: CAISGGREDYNEQFF.